The rows below give T cell receptor beta chains drawn from one sample of a study of blood T cell repertoires in COVID-19. Produced via immunoSEQ multiplex PCR; TCRdb's table is partial and in-frame only. The repertoire includes about 330,000 clones, 88% of them detected once, and 3% to 4% sits in the top ten. The specimen was peripheral blood. All receptors come from a woman aged 50 to 65 with active or convalescent COVID-19. The CDR3 runs from the conserved cysteine through the conserved F or W. A D gene is named only where the DNA matches it firmly.

v_gene,j_gene,d_gene,CDR3nt,CDR3aa
TRBV4-3,TRBJ2-7,NA,TGCGCCAGCAGCCAATCCCGGGTCTCCTACGAGCAGTACTTC,CASSQSRVSYEQYF
TRBV18,TRBJ2-7,NA,TGTGCCAGCTCACCGAGCATAAGCTCCTACGAGCAGTACTTC,CASSPSISSYEQYF
TRBV4-1,TRBJ2-1,TRBD2,TGCGCCAGCAGCGGATCCACTAGCGGGGCCTGGAATGAGCAGTTCTTC,CASSGSTSGAWNEQFF
TRBV5-1,TRBJ2-7,TRBD2,TGCGCCAGCAGATTTAGTCTAGCGGGAGCCTACGAGCAGTACTTC,CASRFSLAGAYEQYF
TRBV5-4,TRBJ2-5,TRBD2,TGTGCCAGCAGCGCCGGTAGCGGGCAAGAGACCCAGTACTTC,CASSAGSGQETQYF
TRBV4-2,TRBJ1-5,TRBD1,TGTGCCAGCAGCCTCGACAGGGTAACTCAGCCCCAGCATTTT,CASSLDRVTQPQHF
TRBV19,TRBJ1-5,NA,TGTGCCAGTAGCATACGAGGTAGCAATCAGCCCCAGCATTTT,CASSIRGSNQPQHF
TRBV6-5,TRBJ2-2,TRBD2,TGTGCCAGCAGTAGGGGACTAGCGGGAACCGGGGAGCTGTTTTTT,CASSRGLAGTGELFF
TRBV3-1/TRBV3-2,TRBJ1-2,NA,TGTGCCAGCAGCTTCAGGGAATCGAATGGCTACACCTTC,CASSFRESNGYTF
TRBV10-1,TRBJ1-2,TRBD1,TGCGCCAGCAGGGGACAGGGAGCCGTGGGCTACACCTTC,CASRGQGAVGYTF
TRBV7-3,TRBJ2-7,TRBD2,TGTGCCAGCAGCCTAGAGCGGGAGAGTCGCGAGCAGTACTTC,CASSLERESREQYF
TRBV4-1,TRBJ1-1,NA,TGCGCCAGCAGCCAAGATAGGGGGGGCGTACTCACTGAAGCTTTCTTT,CASSQDRGGVLTEAFF